These T cell receptor beta chains were read from a single sample in a study of blood T cell repertoires in COVID-19. TCRdb keeps only in-frame clones here, not all; method: immunoSEQ multiplex PCR. The sample has roughly 230,000 clones, roughly 85% seen once; the top ten hold about 1%. The specimen was peripheral blood. Source of these receptors: a middle-aged man with acute or convalescent COVID-19. CDR3s include the opening cysteine and the closing phenylalanine or tryptophan.

TRBV18	CASSPRSNTEAFF
TRBV13	CASSLSGTSGHPGGETQYF
TRBV10-3	CAISDPGGVAEAFF
TRBV7-3	CASSRGQMNTEAFF
TRBV5-4	CASSFQGQGHTEAFF
TRBV19	CASSIWGGGNQPQHF
TRBV4-2	CASSQELLQGENTEAFF
TRBV12-3/TRBV12-4	CASSYRGETQYF
TRBV28	CASVGRTPSGNTIYF
TRBV2	CASTRGLETQYF
TRBV6-5	CASSTGGNGYTF
TRBV30	CAWNPASGGAYEQYF
TRBV6-5	CASSYLTEAFF
TRBV6-4	CASSDSTGATDTQYF
TRBV18	CASSHAAGGTNSPLHF
TRBV15	CATSSGQHQETQYF
TRBV11-3	CASAGQGRDTQYF
TRBV28	CASSPPARGLVEQYF
TRBV6-5	CASSRDSAINEQFF
TRBV7-8	CASSATPSGPPTDTQYF
TRBV3-1/TRBV3-2	CASSQEVARNTEAFF
TRBV4-2	CASSQWAGGRQYF
TRBV7-2	CASRTGGTGNTIYF
TRBV11-2	CASQGATYSPLHF
TRBV11-2	CASSARDRANTEAFF
TRBV5-1	CASSLGAGYLGSNQPQHF
TRBV7-9	CASSRRDGDYEQYF
TRBV7-9	CASSSYGTQYGYTF
TRBV9	CASSVAGRYGYTF
TRBV7-8	CASSYRQGMGTEQYF
TRBV3-1/TRBV3-2	CASSQDRSGGAEETQYF
TRBV5-5	CASSLLGSENSPLHF
TRBV30	CAWNFRETQYF
TRBV23-1	CARVLSVAGGPWKFF
TRBV9	CASSGDRGGGYTF
TRBV2	CASCRGWTGELFF
TRBV5-4	CASSPDMSDGYTF
TRBV7-2	CASSFRGLEFKETQYF
TRBV27	CASSLRGPEGYGYTF
TRBV9	CASSVAQLAGSYNEQFF
TRBV6-5	CASSTLPTGPRYF
TRBV7-2	CASSPQRGNEQFF